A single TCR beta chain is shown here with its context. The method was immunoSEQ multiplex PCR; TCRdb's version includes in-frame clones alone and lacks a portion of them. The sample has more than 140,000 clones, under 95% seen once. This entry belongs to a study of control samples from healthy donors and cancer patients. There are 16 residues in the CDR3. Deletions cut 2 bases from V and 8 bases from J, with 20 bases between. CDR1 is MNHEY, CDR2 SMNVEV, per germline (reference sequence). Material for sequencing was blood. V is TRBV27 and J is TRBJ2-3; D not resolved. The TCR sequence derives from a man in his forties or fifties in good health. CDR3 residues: CASSLEDARSPGTQYF. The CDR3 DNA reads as TGTGCCAGCAGTTTAGAGGACGCCCGAAGCCCGGGTACGCAGTATTTT.